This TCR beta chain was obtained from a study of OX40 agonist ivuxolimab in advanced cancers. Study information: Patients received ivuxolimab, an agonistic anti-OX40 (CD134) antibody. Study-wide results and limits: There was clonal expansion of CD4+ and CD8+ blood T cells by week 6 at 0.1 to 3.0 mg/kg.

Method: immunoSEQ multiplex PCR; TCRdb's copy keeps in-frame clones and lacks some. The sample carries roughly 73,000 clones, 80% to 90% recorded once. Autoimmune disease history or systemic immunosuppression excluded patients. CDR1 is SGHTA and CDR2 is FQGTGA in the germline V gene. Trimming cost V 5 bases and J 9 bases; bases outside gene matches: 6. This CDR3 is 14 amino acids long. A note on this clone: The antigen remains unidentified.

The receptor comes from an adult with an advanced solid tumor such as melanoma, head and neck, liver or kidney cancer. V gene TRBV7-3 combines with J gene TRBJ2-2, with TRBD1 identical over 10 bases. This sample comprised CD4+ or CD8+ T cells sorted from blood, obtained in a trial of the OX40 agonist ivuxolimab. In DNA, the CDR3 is TGTGCCAGCAGCGTAGACAGGGGGCGCAGGGAGCTGTTTTTT. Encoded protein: CASSVDRGRRELFF.